These 29 T cell receptor beta chains were sequenced from one sample in a study of blood T cells in healthy people across ages. A second PCR, run for roughly 7 to 12 cycles, used a sample-barcoded 5' primer plus a J-beta primer mix. One entry per CDR3 protein results from TCRdb running MiXCR on the 5' RACE reads. Here the sample spans 600,000 to 800,000 distinct CDR3 sequences, under 25% being singletons. Sequences were obtained from blood. The origin of the receptors is a man aged 70-80 years in good health.

The chain combines TRBV4-1 with TRBJ2-3; TRBD2 might be the D (6 bases). CDR1 and CDR2 (germline): MGHRA, YSYEKL. The CDR3 consists of 16 residues. V was shortened by 0 bases and J by 0 bases, with 10 bases between the two germline ends. CDR3 DNA: TGCGCCAGCAGCCAAGAAACTAGCTCGAGCACAGATACGCAGTATTTT. Encoded protein: CASSQETSSSTDTQYF.

This clonotype was counted between two and nine times. The chain recombines TRBV20-1 with TRBJ2-5; 9 nucleotides line up with TRBD1. The DNA end lines up better with TRBJ2-7; the J call may be wrong. The CDR3 is 15 amino acids. Germline loops: CDR1 DFQATT, CDR2 SNEGSKA (reference sequence). CDR3 loop: CSARGDRVRPSEQYF. The CDR3 DNA sequence: TGCAGTGCTAGAGGGGACAGGGTCCGTCCATCCGAGCAGTACTTC.

V usage is TRBV2 and J usage is TRBJ2-1, with TRBD2 matching 7 bases. CDR1 is SNHLY, CDR2 FYNNEI, per germline. The CDR3 spans 14 residues. The trim removed 2 bases at V and 5 bases at J, leaving 3 bases unmatched. As DNA, the CDR3 is TGTGCCAGCAGTGAACAGCGGGAACACAATGAGCAGTTCTTC. The encoded protein is CASSEQREHNEQFF.

The sample holds a few counts of this clonotype. The chain carries TRBV20-1 and TRBJ2-1; D is perhaps TRBD2 (6 bases). V dropped 0 bases and J dropped 2 bases, with 11 bases sitting between them. From germline, CDR1 is DFQATT and CDR2 SNEGSKA (reference sequence). The CDR3 length is 15 residues. CDR3 residues: CSARDSGETYNEQFF. The CDR3 bases are TGCAGTGCTAGAGATTCGGGAGAAACCTACAATGAGCAGTTCTTC.

In this sample, this clonotype turned up a few times. The CDR3 nucleotides are TGCAGTGCTAGGGCCGGGACTAGCATCGATGAGCAGTTCTTC. Translating it yields CSARAGTSIDEQFF. The rearrangement uses TRBV20-1 and TRBJ2-1; TRBD2 aligns across 9 bases. The CDR3 has 14 residues. The germline gives CDR1 DFQATT, CDR2 SNEGSKA (reference sequence). V lost 3 bases, J lost 8 bases, and 8 bases stayed unmatched.

This clonotype was found a few times. This chain joins TRBV20-1 and TRBJ2-7; 10 nucleotides agree with TRBD2. CDR1 is DFQATT and CDR2 is SNEGSKA in the germline V gene (reference sequence). This CDR3 has 15 residues. J gave up 3 bases and V 0 bases, and 5 bases lay outside the gene matches. The chain's CDR3 is CSARDQGTSVYEQYF. Here the CDR3 DNA reads TGCAGTGCTAGAGATCAGGGGACTAGCGTCTACGAGCAGTACTTC.

Of note for this clonotype: The junction does not match germline at one end; this may be a read error. This sequence joins TRBV19 and TRBJ2-7; D is ambiguous. This CDR3 has 13 residues. CDR1 is LNHDA and CDR2 is SQIVND in the germline V gene (reference sequence). CDR3 bases: TGTACCAGTAGTGCCTCGATGAAAAACGAGCAGTACTTC. It is translated as CTSSASMKNEQYF.

The V gene is TRBV29-1, the J gene TRBJ2-7, with D possibly matching TRBD1 (6 bases). Trimming left V 5 bases short and J 5 bases short, with 10 bases between. CDR1 and CDR2 from the germline V gene are SQVTM and ANQGSEA. The CDR3 contains 11 residues. The CDR3 region has the DNA TGCAGCGTTCTACAGGGCAACGAGCAGTACTTC. It is translated as CSVLQGNEQYF.

This clonotype turned up a few times. V usage is TRBV10-3 and J usage is TRBJ2-3, with 8 nucleotides matching TRBD2. The CDR3 is 14 amino acids. CDR1 and CDR2 (germline): ENHRY, SYGVKD. V trimming: 7 bases; J trimming: 3 bases; junction bases outside the gene matches: 6. In nucleotides, the CDR3 is TGTGCCATCAAACGGGAGGGCCTAACAGATACGCAGTATTTT. Protein: CAIKREGLTDTQYF.

The V gene is TRBV6-5, the J gene TRBJ2-7; TRBD1 is a possible D gene (6 bases). Trimming shortened V by 6 bases and J by 1 base, and 16 bases separated the two germline ends. This CDR3 spans 15 amino acids. Germline V gives CDR1 MNHEY, CDR2 SVGAGI. CDR3 residues: CASRAPATGSYEQYF. The CDR3, as DNA: TGTGCCAGCAGAGCCCCCGCGACAGGTTCCTACGAGCAGTACTTC.

This sequence joins TRBV27 and TRBJ2-1; D not resolved. The V end was cut by 2 bases, the J end by 9 bases, with 11 bases between. This CDR3 is 13 amino acids long. CDR1 and CDR2 from the germline V gene are MNHEY and SMNVEV (reference sequence). Here the CDR3 reads CASSLPGRPEQFF. Written as DNA, the CDR3 is TGTGCCAGCAGTTTACCCGGACGGCCTGAGCAGTTCTTC.

This clonotype was found a few times. The chain uses TRBV6-1 and TRBJ2-5; tentatively, D is TRBD1 or TRBD2 (7 bases each). The CDR3 consists of 15 residues. Germline assignment: CDR1 MNHNS and CDR2 SASEGT. The germline V and J ends were trimmed by 4 bases and 2 bases, with 14 bases remaining between them. This CDR3 is CASSGQGGDQETQYF. CDR3 nucleotide sequence: TGTGCCAGCAGTGGACAGGGAGGGGATCAAGAGACCCAGTACTTC.

The chain has TRBV6-5 and TRBJ2-7; 8 nucleotides align to TRBD1. From germline, CDR1 is MNHEY and CDR2 SVGAGI. The CDR3 runs to 13 residues. After removal of 6 bases from V and 2 bases from J, the junction contained 3 bases not matched to a gene. The DNA for the CDR3 is TGTGCCAGCAGGGAGGACAGGGCCTACGAGCAGTACTTC. As protein: CASREDRAYEQYF.

This chain joins TRBV29-1 and TRBJ2-5; no definite D call. This CDR3 is built from 12 residues. Germline assignment: CDR1 SQVTM and CDR2 ANQGSEA. Trimming pared 6 bases from V and 3 bases from J, leaving 11 bases between. In DNA form, the CDR3 reads TGCAGCGTCACCGACGGAAAAGAGACCCAGTACTTC. Protein product: CSVTDGKETQYF.

This clonotype was seen more than once but under ten times. The genes are TRBV18 and TRBJ2-5, with D maybe TRBD2 (6 bases). The CDR3 runs to 15 residues. V shed 6 bases and J shed 4 bases, with 18 bases lying between them. CDR1 KGHSH and CDR2 LQKENI come from the germline V gene. CDR3 DNA: TGTGCCAGCTCGGGGGACTCCCCGGTTGGAGAGACCCAGTACTTC. Translated: CASSGDSPVGETQYF.

This clonotype was observed a handful of times. The rearrangement joins TRBV18 to TRBJ2-1, with D hard to call. V lost 2 bases to trimming and J lost 9 bases, with 14 bases between them. The CDR3 runs 14 residues. Germline V gene lookup returns CDR1 KGHSH and CDR2 LQKENI. The chain's CDR3 is CASSPNIGFREQFF. DNA of the CDR3: TGTGCCAGCTCACCAAATATTGGTTTCCGTGAGCAGTTCTTC. Supplemented by reference TRBV18 and TRBJ2-1, the full variable domain reads NAGVMQNPRHLVRRRGQEARLRCSPMKGHSHVYWYRQLPEEGLKFMVYLQKENIIDESGMPKERFSAEFPKEGPSILRIQQVVRGDSAAYFCASSPNIGFREQFFGPGTRLTVL.

The chain joins TRBV20-1 to TRBJ2-5; 10 bases agree with TRBD2. The assigned J gene may be wrong: the sequence end matches TRBJ2-1 better. The CDR3 contains 15 residues. Looked up from germline, CDR1 is DFQATT and CDR2 is SNEGSKA (reference sequence). The CDR3 DNA reads as TGCAGTGCTAGAGATCCAAGCGGGAGGGGTGATGAGCAGTTCTTC. Amino acids: CSARDPSGRGDEQFF.

This clonotype came up many times. The chain couples TRBV20-1 to TRBJ1-2; D is undetermined. The V end was cut by 5 bases, the J end by 12 bases, with 10 bases between. Germline values: CDR1 DFQATT, CDR2 SNEGSKA (reference sequence). The CDR3 is made up of 9 amino acids. For the CDR3, the DNA is TGCAGTGCTGGACTACCCCACACCTTC. Translating gives CSAGLPHTF.

This clonotype occurred many times. In DNA, the CDR3 is TGTGCCAGCAGTCCCGGAGCGGGAGGGGGTGGCTACACCTTC. Its translation is CASSPGAGGGGYTF. The V call is TRBV12-3 or TRBV12-4, the J call TRBJ1-2, with D perhaps matching TRBD1 (6 bases). V lost 5 bases to trimming and J lost 7 bases, with 17 bases between them. This CDR3 has 14 amino acids.

This clonotype was detected only a few times. This sequence joins TRBV6-2 or TRBV6-3 and TRBJ2-7; weak D call: TRBD1 (5 bases). The CDR3 contains 12 residues. Germline CDR1 reads MNHEY; CDR2 reads SVGEGT. Between the trimmed V and J ends, which lost 0 bases and 6 bases, there was a span of 6 bases. This CDR3 is CASSYSRGEQYF. CDR3 DNA sequence: TGTGCCAGCAGTTACTCTAGGGGCGAGCAGTACTTC.

The chain recombines TRBV20-1 with TRBJ2-2, with D possibly being TRBD2 (6 bases). Trimming took off 0 bases at V and 4 bases at J, with 15 bases between the two ends. This CDR3 is built from 16 residues. Germline V gene sequence: CDR1 DFQATT, CDR2 SNEGSKA (reference sequence). CDR3 in DNA: TGCAGTGCTAGAGATTTGAGCGGGTCATCCACCGGGGAGCTGTTTTTT. Residues: CSARDLSGSSTGELFF.

The gene calls are TRBV12-3 or TRBV12-4 and TRBJ2-5, with 7 positions matching TRBD2. The DNA end is a closer match to TRBJ2-1, so the J assignment may be wrong. The CDR3 runs 14 residues. DNA of the CDR3: TGTGCCAGCAGTGGTCCGGGGCCGGGGGGTGAGCAGTTCTTC. This translates into CASSGPGPGGEQFF.

This clonotype was counted between two and nine times. This sequence joins TRBV6-6 and TRBJ1-4; tentatively, D is TRBD1 (6 bases). The CDR3 contains 15 residues. With 8 bases removed from V and 8 bases from J, the gap between germline ends came to 21 bases. The V gene's germline CDR1 is MNHNY and CDR2 SVGAGI (reference sequence). The CDR3 loop reads CASDRVQGGAEKLFF. CDR3 in DNA: TGTGCCAGCGACCGAGTACAGGGAGGGGCCGAAAAACTGTTTTTT.

The rearrangement links TRBV29-1 to TRBJ2-4; 9 bases fit TRBD1. CDR1 is SQVTM, CDR2 ANQGSEA, per germline. The CDR3 runs 13 residues. The junction had 14 bases not matched to a gene; V was cut back by 7 bases and J by 13 bases. The DNA of the CDR3 is TGCAGCGCCCAAGGTCCGGGACAGGGTCGCCAGTACTTC. Translated: CSAQGPGQGRQYF.

The chain employs TRBV20-1 and TRBJ2-1; no clear D. This CDR3 is built from 14 residues. V shed 3 bases and J shed 0 bases, with 9 bases lying between them. CDR1 is DFQATT and CDR2 is SNEGSKA in the germline V gene (reference sequence). CDR3 loop: CSARKEFSYNEQFF. The CDR3 DNA reads as TGCAGTGCTAGGAAGGAGTTCTCCTACAATGAGCAGTTCTTC.

The chain links TRBV7-9 to TRBJ2-3, with TRBD2 matching 8 bases. With 5 bases clipped from V and 1 base from J, the junction kept 8 bases outside the gene matches. This CDR3 contains 16 residues. The germline CDR1 and CDR2 sequences are SEHNR and FQNEAQ (reference sequence). The DNA for the CDR3 is TGTGCCAGCAGCCCACTGAGCGGGAGCGGCACAGATACGCAGTATTTT. It is translated as CASSPLSGSGTDTQYF.

The CDR3 sequence: CASSSRGGSSYNEQFF. In DNA, the CDR3 is TGCGCCAGCAGCTCGCGGGGTGGCAGCTCCTACAATGAGCAGTTCTTC. The rearrangement uses TRBV5-1 and TRBJ2-1, with D possibly TRBD2 on 6 matching bases. V shed 3 bases and J shed 0 bases, with 13 bases lying between them. CDR3 length: 16 amino acids. Germline V lookup: CDR1 SGHRS, CDR2 YFSETQ.

This clonotype has just a few counts. V gene TRBV3-1 combines with J gene TRBJ2-3, with 7 bases matching TRBD2. Germline V lookup: CDR1 LGHDT, CDR2 YNNKEL (reference sequence). V shed 3 bases, J shed 7 bases, and the junction held 7 bases outside the gene matches. This CDR3 has 14 residues. As DNA, the CDR3 is TGTGCCAGCAGCCAGGGGGGAGGGGAAAATACGCAGTATTTT. Residues: CASSQGGGENTQYF.

This clonotype was observed a handful of times. The V call is TRBV2, the J call TRBJ2-5; possible D gene TRBD2, 6 bases. Per germline, CDR1 SNHLY and CDR2 FYNNEI. Between the trimmed V and J ends, which lost 7 bases and 0 bases, there was a span of 9 bases. The CDR3 contains 13 residues. CDR3 sequence: CASTAGNQETQYF. The CDR3 DNA reads as TGTGCCAGCACGGCGGGAAACCAAGAGACCCAGTACTTC.